The 27 T cell receptor beta chains reported below all come from one sample, sequenced in a study of cytomegalovirus exposure and HLA in healthy donors. The PCR contained 60 Vbeta and 13 Jbeta primers. Sequenced by immunoSEQ multiplex PCR; TCRdb stores in-frame clones only, minus some. The data hold about 140,000 clones, with about 61% observed a single time. Input material: PBMCs. Receptors originate from a woman aged 40 to 49 in good health and CMV-seronegative.

About this clone: The same CDR3 arises from other DNA sequences in this sample as well. The chain recombines TRBV11-2 with TRBJ1-1, with no clear D. CDR1 is SGHAT, CDR2 FQNNGV, per germline. Trimming shortened V by 4 bases and J by 1 base, and 7 bases separated the two germline ends. The CDR3 totals 13 residues. In nucleotides, the CDR3 is TGTGCCAGCAGCTCCGGGTCGAACACTGAAGCTTTCTTT. Amino acids: CASSSGSNTEAFF.

J is TRBJ1-3 and V is TRBV7-2; TRBD1 matches 7 bases. The CDR3 is 13 residues long. V was clipped by 6 bases and J by 7 bases; unmatched bases: 6. The germline V gene encodes CDR1 SGHTA and CDR2 FQGNSA. The CDR3 sequence: CASRFTGENTIYF. In nucleotides, the CDR3 is TGTGCCAGCAGATTTACAGGGGAGAACACCATATATTTT.

The chain uses TRBV10-3 and TRBJ2-2, with a possible D match to TRBD1 (5 bases). The germline V gene encodes CDR1 ENHRY and CDR2 SYGVKD. Trimming removed 0 bases at V and 3 bases at J, with 20 bases between. CDR3 size: 19 residues. CDR3 sequence reads: CAISESGTGYFVDTGELFF. CDR3 nucleotides: TGTGCCATCAGTGAGTCAGGCACAGGTTATTTTGTGGACACCGGGGAGCTGTTTTTT.

The chain is built from TRBV7-2 and TRBJ2-5; the D gene is possibly TRBD2 (5 bases). The ends were cut back, 4 bases at V and 5 bases at J, with 8 bases in the middle. The length of the CDR3 is 12 residues. Per germline, CDR1 SGHTA and CDR2 FQGNSA. DNA for the CDR3: TGTGCCAGCAGCTCCCGGAGGGAGACCCAGTACTTC. This sequence encodes CASSSRRETQYF.

The genes are TRBV7-2 and TRBJ2-7; a possible D gene is TRBD1 (5 bases). Germline CDR1 is SGHTA and CDR2 is FQGNSA. The CDR3 has 13 residues. Deletions cut 5 bases from V and 4 bases from J, with 12 bases between. As DNA, the CDR3 is TGTGCCAGCAGCGCCCAGAGACAGTACGAGCAGTACTTC. Amino acid sequence: CASSAQRQYEQYF.

V gene TRBV30 combines with J gene TRBJ2-2, with a tentative D call TRBD1 (5 bases). V shed 4 bases and J shed 3 bases, with 12 bases lying between them. The germline CDR1 and CDR2 sequences are GTSNPN and SVGIG (reference sequence). The CDR3 loop spans 14 amino acids. The CDR3 loop reads CAWKKDTYTGELFF. CDR3 coding DNA: TGTGCCTGGAAGAAGGACACCTACACCGGGGAGCTGTTTTTT.

This CDR3 is CASSSWTGSYEQYF. As DNA, the CDR3 is TGTGCCAGCAGTTCCTGGACAGGGTCCTACGAGCAGTACTTC. The chain employs TRBV27 and TRBJ2-5; TRBD1 matches 8 bases. The J call is uncertain, as TRBJ2-7 better fits the DNA end. Germline V gene data show CDR1 as MNHEY and CDR2 as SMNVEV (reference sequence). This CDR3 spans 14 amino acids.

The rearrangement uses TRBV5-6 and TRBJ1-1; possible D gene TRBD1, 6 bases. Germline CDR1 and CDR2: SGHDT and YYEEEE. The CDR3 is 14 residues long. The V and J ends lost 3 bases and 0 bases respectively, with 9 bases between them. In nucleotides, the CDR3 is TGTGCCAGCAGCTATAGGGGGATGAACACTGAAGCTTTCTTT. Its translation: CASSYRGMNTEAFF.

This rearrangement joins TRBV4-1 to TRBJ1-1; 8 bases agree with TRBD1. The trim removed 1 base at V and 6 bases at J, leaving 10 bases unmatched. The CDR3 contains 16 residues. The germline V gene has CDR1 MGHRA and CDR2 YSYEKL. The CDR3 spells CASSQGVQGVGPEAFF. CDR3 sequence (DNA): TGCGCCAGCAGCCAAGGGGTACAGGGGGTTGGGCCTGAAGCTTTCTTT.

As for this clone: A junction boundary mismatches the germline segment, possibly from a read error. The J gene is TRBJ2-5, the V gene TRBV2; TRBD2 might be the D (5 bases). Germline CDR1 reads SNHLY; CDR2 reads FYNNEI. CDR3 length: 18 amino acids. CDR3 loop: CASSGAVIGLTRQGTQYF. The CDR3 DNA follows: TGTGCCAGCAGTGGGGCGGTAATTGGACTTACAAGACAAGGGACCCAGTACTTC.

This clone was found once. The CDR3 protein is CATFTGGLGNTIYF. DNA of the CDR3: TGTGCCACCTTCACAGGGGGCCTCGGAAACACCATATATTTT. V usage is TRBV28 and J usage is TRBJ1-3; 9 bases are a match to TRBD1. Germline V CDR1 and CDR2: MDHEN, SYDVKM. The V and J ends lost 10 bases and 4 bases, in that order; junction bases with no gene match: 8. The CDR3 sequence is 14 residues long.

The CDR3 DNA reads TGTGCCAGCAATAACAGGGGGCCTGAAGCTTTCTTT. Amino acid sequence: CASNNRGPEAFF. This rearrangement joins TRBV2 to TRBJ1-1; 9 nucleotides match TRBD1. Germline V CDR1 and CDR2: SNHLY, FYNNEI. The V segment lost 7 bases and the J segment 6 bases; nucleotides outside the gene matches: 3. The CDR3 runs to 12 residues.

The chain uses TRBV2 and TRBJ2-5; 10 bases align to TRBD1. CDR1 and CDR2 (germline): SNHLY, FYNNEI. J gave up 3 bases and V 0 bases, and 4 bases lay outside the gene matches. This CDR3 has 16 amino acids. CDR3 in DNA: TGTGCCAGCAGTGAAGCGGGACAGGGGAGGGAAGAGACCCAGTACTTC. Translating it yields CASSEAGQGREETQYF.

A single count supports this clone. The genes are TRBV30 and TRBJ2-5, with D perhaps TRBD1 (6 bases). The J call could be wrong; TRBJ2-7 is a better fit for the DNA end. The CDR3 spans 14 residues. The germline CDR1 and CDR2 sequences are GTSNPN and SVGIG (reference sequence). Here the CDR3 reads CAWSVDAGVYEQYF. The CDR3, as DNA: TGTGCCTGGAGTGTAGATGCAGGGGTGTACGAGCAGTACTTC.

On this clone itself: The DNA is omitted, as the CDR3 cannot be located on it reliably, and the CDR3 follows TCRdb's listing. The genes are TRBV5-6 and TRBJ1-2; the table's D call TRBD1 went unverified against the DNA. The CDR3 spans 13 residues, counting both ends. Per the germline V gene, CDR1 is SGHDT and CDR2 is YYEEEE. CDR3 protein: CASSFGTGSPLTF.

The chain uses TRBV6-1 and TRBJ2-3; 9 bases are a match to TRBD2. There are 14 residues in the CDR3. The germline V gene has CDR1 MNHNS and CDR2 SASEGT. V shed 8 bases, J shed 3 bases, and the junction held 6 bases outside the gene matches. CDR3 DNA: TGTGCCAGCGAGGCGGGGGGGCCAACAGATACGCAGTATTTT. This codes for CASEAGGPTDTQYF.

The chain has TRBV27 and TRBJ2-1, with D possibly matching TRBD1 (5 bases). The V end was cut by 0 bases, the J end by 10 bases, with 19 bases between. This CDR3 is built from 16 residues. Germline V gene lookup returns CDR1 MNHEY and CDR2 SMNVEV (reference sequence). The CDR3 spells CASSLSRALAIGEQFF. Written as DNA, the CDR3 is TGTGCCAGCAGTTTATCCAGGGCTCTCGCAATAGGAGAGCAGTTCTTC.

About this clone: This same CDR3 is encoded by further DNA sequences in the sample. The V gene is TRBV27, the J gene TRBJ1-2, with D possibly TRBD1 on 6 matching bases. The CDR3 runs to 13 residues. CDR1 is MNHEY and CDR2 is SMNVEV in the germline V gene (reference sequence). V was trimmed by 9 bases and J by 5 bases, leaving 16 bases between them. CDR3 residues: CASSPRTDYGYTF. DNA for the CDR3: TGTGCCAGTAGTCCCCGGACAGATTATGGCTACACCTTC.

V usage is TRBV7-3 and J usage is TRBJ2-3; 7 bases are a match to TRBD2. The CDR3 has 14 amino acids. From germline, CDR1 is SGHTA and CDR2 FQGTGA. J lost 1 base, V lost 2 bases, and 0 bases had no gene match. DNA for the CDR3: TGTGCCAGCAGCTTAGCGGGGGGCACAGATACGCAGTATTTT. Protein sequence: CASSLAGGTDTQYF.

This clone has a single count. The V gene is TRBV10-3, the J gene TRBJ2-5; 13 bases line up with TRBD2. The CDR3 covers 15 residues. V gave up 6 bases and J gave up 5 bases; unmatched junction bases: 6. In germline, CDR1 is ENHRY, CDR2 SYGVKD. The CDR3 is CAIRRTSGGSETQYF. The CDR3 DNA is TGTGCCATCAGACGGACTAGCGGGGGTTCGGAGACCCAGTACTTC.

This clone was counted between two and nine times. The genes are TRBV18 and TRBJ2-7, with 11 bases matching TRBD1. CDR1 KGHSH and CDR2 LQKENI come from the germline V gene. The CDR3 extends over 14 amino acids. J gave up 6 bases and V 4 bases, and 5 bases lay outside the gene matches. The CDR3 is CASSQTGQGGEQYF. CDR3 coding DNA: TGTGCCAGCTCACAAACGGGACAGGGGGGCGAGCAGTACTTC.

This clone was picked up a small number of times. The chain is built from TRBV7-8 and TRBJ1-2; 8 bases line up with TRBD1. V dropped 1 base and J dropped 5; count of bases not matched to a gene: 12. Germline V gene sequence: CDR1 SGHVS, CDR2 FQNEAQ. The CDR3 loop spans 17 amino acids. The CDR3 coding sequence is TGTGCCAGCAGCTTAGGGGCAAGGACAGGGAATGGATATGGCTACACCTTC. Its translation: CASSLGARTGNGYGYTF.

This chain links TRBV5-1 with TRBJ1-4; 10 bases align to TRBD1. Germline assignment: CDR1 SGHRS and CDR2 YFSETQ. V gave up 4 bases and J gave up 4 bases; unmatched junction bases: 10. The CDR3 is 17 amino acids. As DNA, the CDR3 is TGCGCCAGCAGCACGGCCGGGACAGGGGCGATTAATGAAAAACTGTTTTTT. It is translated as CASSTAGTGAINEKLFF. Complete variable domain (other parts from reference TRBV5-1 and TRBJ1-4): KAGVTQTPRYLIKTRGQQVTLSCSPISGHRSVSWYQQTPGQGLQFLFEYFSETQRNKGNFPGRFSGRQFSNSRSEMNVSTLELGDSALYLCASSTAGTGAINEKLFFGSGTQLSVL.

This chain uses TRBV7-8 with TRBJ1-1; D may be TRBD1 (6 bases). V lost 0 bases, J lost 4 bases, and 9 bases lay in between. The CDR3 sequence is 14 residues long. The germline CDR1 and CDR2 sequences are SGHVS and FQNEAQ. CDR3 DNA sequence: TGTGCCAGCAGCTTAGCCTACAGGGCCACTGAAGCTTTCTTT. This codes for CASSLAYRATEAFF.

Details on this clone: Its ends do not fully match the called genes, so a read error is possible. This chain connects TRBV10-2 to TRBJ1-1, with D hard to call. The CDR3 has 12 amino acids. Germline V CDR1 and CDR2: WSHSY, SAAADI. In DNA, the CDR3 is TGCGCCAGCGGTGAGTCGATTGTTCGGGCTTTCTTT. It is translated as CASGESIVRAFF.

The J gene is TRBJ1-4, the V gene TRBV9; 8 nucleotides agree with TRBD1. With V trimmed by 3 bases and J by 7 bases, 11 bases remained unmatched. Germline CDR1 is SGDLS and CDR2 is YYNGEE. The CDR3 totals 16 residues. The CDR3 is CASSASPGGVREKLFF. In DNA form, the CDR3 reads TGTGCCAGCAGCGCCTCCCCAGGGGGCGTACGTGAAAAACTGTTTTTT.

The chain employs TRBV11-2 and TRBJ2-7; D perhaps matches TRBD2 (6 bases). CDR3 size: 13 residues. Trimming removed 5 bases at V and 5 bases at J, with 13 bases between. The germline gives CDR1 SGHAT, CDR2 FQNNGV. The DNA of the CDR3 is TGTGCCAGCAGCCTAGGAGGGCGGGACGAGCAGTACTTC. Protein sequence: CASSLGGRDEQYF. Full variable domain (outside the CDR3, taken from reference TRBV11-2 and TRBJ2-7): EAGVAQSPRYKIIEKRQSVAFWCNPISGHATLYWYQQILGQGPKLLIQFQNNGVVDDSQLPKDRFSAERLKGVDSTLKIQPAKLEDSAVYLCASSLGGRDEQYFGPGTRLTVT.